This T cell receptor beta chain appears in the sequencing data of a study of Graves' ophthalmopathy and Graves' hyperthyroidism. If patients had other autoimmune diseases, uncontrolled infections, pregnancy or lactation, they were excluded. V lost 3 bases, J lost 4 bases, and 11 bases lay in between. The CDR3 length is 13 residues. In germline, CDR1 is SGHRS, CDR2 YFSETQ. Study-wide findings and caveats: Among thyroid clonotypes expanded above 0.001 frequency, most also appeared in blood. The model's ophthalmopathy progression predictions had around 67% sensitivity and less than 75% specificity.

Amplification of TCR beta CDR3 regions used RNA transcripts. HTBI-primed RT-PCR formed the first round, and a multiplex PCR formed the second. TCRdb reprocessed the multiplex PCR reads via MiXCR and lists one record per CDR3 protein. The sample lists over a million distinct CDR3 sequences, less than 45% seen once, with over 8.5% in the top ten. Remarks on this clonotype: What it binds is not known.

The rearrangement links TRBV5-1 to TRBJ2-7; D uncertain. Sequencing was carried out using peripheral blood or thyroid tissue (not recorded which). The clonotype comes from an adult man with Graves' hyperthyroidism. CDR3 nucleotides: TGCGCCAGCAGCTGGTCATATGGGTACGAGCAGTACTTC. Translating gives CASSWSYGYEQYF.